What follows are 23 T cell receptor beta chains derived from one specimen sequenced in a study of cytomegalovirus exposure and HLA in healthy donors. The PCR contained 60 Vbeta and 13 Jbeta primers. The data were produced by immunoSEQ multiplex PCR, yet TCRdb's version contains in-frame clones alone and is incomplete. The sample records roughly 230,000 clones, around four fifths being singletons. The sequenced material came from PBMCs. The source of these receptors is a boy aged 10-17 years in good health and CMV-seronegative.

This chain joins TRBV7-9 and TRBJ2-7; 7 nucleotides line up with TRBD2. The CDR3 length is 13 residues. Germline lookup yields CDR1 SEHNR and CDR2 FQNEAQ (reference sequence). The V and J ends lost 5 bases and 5 bases, in that order; junction bases with no gene match: 6. The chain's CDR3 is CASSPRGEHEQYF. In nucleotides, the CDR3 is TGTGCCAGCAGCCCCCGGGGGGAACACGAGCAGTACTTC.

Only a few counts were recorded for this clone. The V gene is TRBV7-9, the J gene TRBJ2-7, with TRBD1 identical over 8 bases. CDR1 SEHNR and CDR2 FQNEAQ come from the germline V gene (reference sequence). V shed 5 bases and J 4 bases; nucleotides not matched to a gene: 4. The CDR3 runs to 13 residues. CDR3 sequence reads: CASSRTGTYEQYF. The CDR3, as DNA: TGTGCCAGCAGCCGGACAGGGACGTACGAGCAGTACTTC. Based on the CDR3 plus reference TRBV7-9 and TRBJ2-7, the full variable domain is DTGVSQNPRHKITKRGQNVTFRCDPISEHNRLYWYRQTLGQGPEFLTYFQNEAQLEKSRLLSDRFSAERPKGSFSTLEIQRTEQGDSAMYLCASSRTGTYEQYFGPGTRLTVT.

The chain recombines TRBV7-8 with TRBJ1-1; D may be TRBD1 (5 bases). The CDR3 extends over 13 amino acids. Trimming shortened V by 5 bases and J by 3 bases, and 10 bases separated the two germline ends. CDR1 is SGHVS, CDR2 FQNEAQ, per germline. CDR3 sequence reads: CASSRLGDTEAFF. In DNA, the CDR3 is TGTGCCAGCAGCCGACTAGGGGACACTGAAGCTTTCTTT. The entire variable domain, with the rest obtained from reference TRBV7-8 and TRBJ1-1, is as follows: GAGVSQSPRYKVAKRGQDVALRCDPISGHVSLFWYQQALGQGPEFLTYFQNEAQLDKSGLPSDRFFAERPEGSVSTLKIQRTQQEDSAVYLCASSRLGDTEAFFGQGTRLTVV.

The rearrangement joins TRBV7-9 to TRBJ2-5; maybe TRBD2 (5 bases). The CDR3 spans 14 residues. Germline V lookup: CDR1 SEHNR, CDR2 FQNEAQ (reference sequence). Trimming took off 1 base at V and 5 bases at J, with 11 bases between the two ends. CDR3 protein: CASSLGGAMETQYF. DNA for the CDR3: TGTGCCAGCAGCTTAGGGGGAGCCATGGAGACCCAGTACTTC.

V and J are TRBV5-1 and TRBJ2-5, with 12 bases aligning to TRBD1. The CDR3 runs 16 residues. The J segment lost 5 bases and the V segment lost 0 bases, leaving 5 bases of the junction unmatched. Germline V gene data show CDR1 as SGHRS and CDR2 as YFSETQ. The CDR3 nucleotides read TGCGCCAGCAGCTTGGAGGGGGACAGGGGGCAGGAGACCCAGTACTTC. It translates to CASSLEGDRGQETQYF. Together with reference TRBV5-1 and TRBJ2-5, the CDR3 gives the full variable domain: KAGVTQTPRYLIKTRGQQVTLSCSPISGHRSVSWYQQTPGQGLQFLFEYFSETQRNKGNFPGRFSGRQFSNSRSEMNVSTLELGDSALYLCASSLEGDRGQETQYFGPGTRLLVL.

The rearrangement uses TRBV11-2 and TRBJ2-7; maybe TRBD1 (5 bases). V gave up 5 bases and J gave up 13 bases, with 18 bases separating them. The CDR3 totals 12 residues. Per germline, CDR1 SGHAT and CDR2 FQNNGV. CDR3 region: CASSPLGRGIYF. The CDR3 nucleotides are TGTGCCAGCAGCCCATTGGGTAGGGGCATATACTTC.

The chain couples TRBV5-1 to TRBJ2-7; 7 bases line up with TRBD2. The germline V gene encodes CDR1 SGHRS and CDR2 YFSETQ. This CDR3 is built from 13 residues. The V segment lost 0 bases and the J segment 3 bases; nucleotides outside the gene matches: 0. CDR3 DNA: TGCGCCAGCAGCTTGGGCGGGGGCTACGAGCAGTACTTC. It codes for CASSLGGGYEQYF.

The V and J genes are TRBV2 and TRBJ1-1; D unresolved. Germline CDR1 and CDR2: SNHLY and FYNNEI. The CDR3 has 13 residues. Trimming took off 5 bases at V and 1 base at J, with 8 bases between the two ends. As DNA, the CDR3 is TGTGCCAGCAGTATTGGCCCGAACACTGAAGCTTTCTTT. Protein: CASSIGPNTEAFF.

V gene TRBV19 combines with J gene TRBJ2-7, with D perhaps TRBD1 (7 bases). The ends were cut back, 7 bases at V and 5 bases at J, with 15 bases in the middle. In germline, CDR1 is LNHDA, CDR2 SQIVND (reference sequence). The CDR3 extends over 13 amino acids. The CDR3 region has the DNA TGTGCCAGTAAGGTCCAGGGGGGCGACGAGCAGTACTTC. Its translation: CASKVQGGDEQYF.

The chain is built from TRBV7-2 and TRBJ2-3; TRBD2 matches 9 bases. Germline V gene lookup returns CDR1 SGHTA and CDR2 FQGNSA. The CDR3 runs 13 residues. Trimming removed 2 bases from V and 11 bases from J; junction bases left unmatched: 5. The chain's CDR3 is CASSLWASGEQYF. The DNA of the CDR3 is TGTGCCAGCAGCTTATGGGCTAGCGGGGAGCAGTATTTT.

This clone was detected once. The rearrangement links TRBV6-4 to TRBJ2-1, with unresolved D. Germline values: CDR1 MRHNA, CDR2 SNTAGT. Trimming left V 5 bases short and J 9 bases short, with 20 bases between. The CDR3 runs 15 residues. The DNA of the CDR3 is TGTGCCAGCAGTCCCACGACTGGCCCCATCGGTGAGCAGTTCTTC. It is translated as CASSPTTGPIGEQFF.

The V and J genes are TRBV1 and TRBJ1-1; the table's D call of TRBD1 was not tested on the DNA. TRBV1 is described as a pseudogene. This CDR3 is 17 amino acids long. Written as DNA, the CDR3 is TGCACCAGCAGCCAAGATTGGCAGGGACAGTTGAACACTGAAGCTTTCTTT. Encoded protein: CTSSQDWQGQLNTEAFF.

The J gene is TRBJ2-5, the V gene TRBV29-1, with 9 bases lining up with TRBD1. The DNA end favors TRBJ2-7, so the J call may be wrong. The CDR3 spans 13 residues. The V gene's germline CDR1 is SQVTM and CDR2 ANQGSEA. CDR3 sequence: CSVLGQGWNEQYF. CDR3 DNA sequence: TGCAGCGTCCTGGGACAGGGATGGAACGAGCAGTACTTC.

The J gene is TRBJ1-2, the V gene TRBV11-3; D is ambiguous. There are 17 residues in the CDR3. Germline values: CDR1 SGHNT, CDR2 YENEEA. Trimming took off 0 bases at V and 6 bases at J, with 20 bases between the two ends. The CDR3 DNA sequence: TGTGCCAGCAGCTTAGATCCCCCTTTTCGCCCTACCGATGGCTACACCTTC. It specifies CASSLDPPFRPTDGYTF.

This rearrangement joins TRBV10-2 to TRBJ1-1; TRBD1 aligns across 8 bases. Unmatched junction bases numbered 9, after V lost 11 bases and J lost 7 bases. Germline V CDR1 and CDR2: WSHSY, SAAADI. This CDR3 is 12 amino acids long. The CDR3 nucleotides read TGCGCCTGTCGACAGGGGCTGGGTGAAGCTTTCTTT. This encodes CACRQGLGEAFF.

The CDR3 DNA is TGTGCCTGGAGTGAGGCTAGCGGCACAGATACGCAGTATTTT. Protein sequence: CAWSEASGTDTQYF. The chain combines TRBV30 with TRBJ2-3, with TRBD2 as a possible D gene (6 bases). Trimming took off 1 base at V and 1 base at J, with 9 bases between the two ends. Germline CDR1 GTSNPN, CDR2 SVGIG (reference sequence). The CDR3 covers 14 residues. Full variable domain (rest looked up from reference TRBV30 and TRBJ2-3): SQTIHQWPATLVQPVGSPLSLECTVEGTSNPNLYWYRQAAGRGLQLLFYSVGIGQISSEVPQNLSASRPQDRQFILSSKKLLLSDSGFYLCAWSEASGTDTQYFGPGTRLTVL.

The gene calls are TRBV7-2 and TRBJ2-3, with 13 bases fitting TRBD2. The CDR3 is 14 amino acids. With V trimmed by 6 bases and J by 7 bases, 4 bases remained unmatched. Germline V gene sequence: CDR1 SGHTA, CDR2 FQGNSA. The CDR3 here is CASRTSGRVNTQYF. The CDR3, as DNA: TGTGCCAGCAGAACTAGCGGGAGGGTGAATACGCAGTATTTT.

The chain carries TRBV6-5 and TRBJ2-7; TRBD1 matches 8 bases. V dropped 5 bases and J dropped 2; count of bases not matched to a gene: 8. This CDR3 has 15 amino acids. Germline V gene data show CDR1 as MNHEY and CDR2 as SVGAGI. CDR3: CASSQDRAWAYEQYF. The DNA of the CDR3 is TGTGCCAGCAGTCAGGACAGGGCTTGGGCCTACGAGCAGTACTTC.

The chain employs TRBV5-1 and TRBJ2-7; 14 bases are a match to TRBD2. The CDR3 runs to 15 residues. Germline trimming cut 4 bases from V and 1 base from J; bases unmatched to any gene: 1. The V gene's germline CDR1 is SGHRS and CDR2 YFSETQ. For the CDR3, the DNA is TGCGCCAGCAGCCGGACTAGCGGGAGGTCCTACGAGCAGTACTTC. Translating gives CASSRTSGRSYEQYF. Combining the CDR3 with reference TRBV5-1 and TRBJ2-7 gives the whole variable domain KAGVTQTPRYLIKTRGQQVTLSCSPISGHRSVSWYQQTPGQGLQFLFEYFSETQRNKGNFPGRFSGRQFSNSRSEMNVSTLELGDSALYLCASSRTSGRSYEQYFGPGTRLTVT.

This clone appeared once. The chain couples TRBV6-1 to TRBJ1-5, with D possibly TRBD1 on 5 matching bases. CDR3 size: 16 residues. V lost 3 bases and J lost 5, with 17 bases in between. Germline assignment: CDR1 MNHNS and CDR2 SASEGT. The CDR3 DNA is TGTGCCAGCAGTGAGGAACAAGCAGGGTGGGATCAGCCCCAGCATTTT. Encoded protein: CASSEEQAGWDQPQHF.

V gene TRBV18 combines with J gene TRBJ1-1; the D is unclear. Germline values: CDR1 KGHSH, CDR2 LQKENI. V lost 5 bases and J lost 0, with 7 bases in between. The CDR3 is 13 amino acids. CDR3 amino acids: CASSSELNTEAFF. DNA for the CDR3: TGTGCCAGCTCATCTGAGCTGAACACTGAAGCTTTCTTT.

The chain couples TRBV20-1 to TRBJ1-1; no firm D call. This CDR3 is 11 amino acids long. Trimming removed 2 bases from V and 11 bases from J, with 12 bases in between. Per germline, CDR1 DFQATT and CDR2 SNEGSKA (reference sequence). The CDR3 DNA reads as TGCAGTGCTAGACTCGCAACGGGGGCTTTCTTT. Translation gives CSARLATGAFF.

The chain employs TRBV27 and TRBJ2-5; a weak D match, TRBD1 (8 bases). The V end was cut by 8 bases, the J end by 3 bases, with 13 bases between. The CDR3 covers 13 residues. The V gene's germline CDR1 is MNHEY and CDR2 SMNVEV (reference sequence). As DNA, the CDR3 is TGTGCCAGCGGAGCGGGACAGGAAGAGACCCAGTACTTC. As protein: CASGAGQEETQYF.